Below, one TCR beta chain is given with its context. It lacks a known antigen. Base quality data are lacking; no much larger clone is found one base away. This sample was taken from a study of CD8 T cells in ankylosing spondylitis (TCRdb year 2017). With respect to the entire study: The study set out to find disease-linked TCR variants by profiling T cell receptor beta repertoires in ankylosing spondylitis patients and healthy donors. The whole study cohort included over 85 healthy donors and 25 ankylosing spondylitis patients. Peripheral blood was sampled, and synovial fluid was also collected from ankylosing spondylitis patients. Study-wide conclusions, independent of this receptor: Some of the motif variants had been reported before in the synovial fluid and blood of reactive arthritis patients, a finding that suggests common disease-initiation mechanisms. The disease-linked clones showed a CD8+ phenotype and occurred at relatively low frequencies in peripheral blood. The disease-linked clones were reported as significantly enriched in matched synovial fluid samples from ankylosing spondylitis patients. A TCR beta motif of several highly homologous amino acid variants appeared characteristic of blood from ankylosing spondylitis patients.

The germline V gene specifies MNHEY as CDR1 and SVGAGI as CDR2. CDR3 length: 15 amino acids, cysteine to phenylalanine. The retained sequence is limited to the CDR3, 45 bases, with the frame set at the first base. Trimming accounts for 5 bases at V and 8 bases at J, while the number of junction bases matched to no gene is 9. Reads for this sample came from an Illumina HiSeq 2500. Quantitative 5'-RACE with molecular barcodes was the method used to prepare the TCR beta libraries. Turning to the authors' computational methods: A new computational method, built on a probabilistic model of VDJ rearrangement, was used to identify disease-linked TCR variants. TCRdb took the public reads, trimmed them with fastp at Q25, ran MiXCR for clone calling and kept in-frame beta chains. Rows with a matching CDR3 protein are joined into one entry that keeps the most common DNA and genes. The V and J calls here are based on TCRdb, not the publication. This sample lists about 800,000 distinct CDR3 sequences; 12% were detected once. Approximately 0.51% of the sample is held by the ten biggest clonotypes.

Sample: blood, either unsorted or a sorted T cell fraction (not recorded which). The chain employs TRBV6-5 and TRBJ1-6; the central 7 bases match TRBD1. The receptor was isolated from a male donor with ankylosing spondylitis. The nucleotide sequence reads as follows: TGTGCCAGCAGTCACCGGGACAGAACATATTCACCCCTCCACTTT. This yields the protein CASSHRDRTYSPLHF.